This TCR beta chain is from a study of shared clonotypes between healthy human individuals. At deep level, the assay was performed. The method was immunoSEQ multiplex PCR; TCRdb's version includes in-frame clones alone and lacks a portion of them. The sample yields about 1 million clones, about 75% seen once. This clone was seen just once. Other DNA sequences within the sample encode an identical CDR3. The CDR3 has 14 residues. V lost 6 bases and J lost 0, with 9 bases in between. Germline V CDR1 and CDR2: MDHEN, SYDVKM. Sample: memory CD4+ T cells sorted from blood. The subset was: CD45RA-negative fraction. V gene TRBV28 combines with J gene TRBJ1-3, with D tentatively TRBD1 (6 bases). The receptor was derived from a man in his late teens or twenties in good health. The CDR3: CASRLTGSGNTIYF. The CDR3 DNA follows: TGTGCCAGCAGGCTGACAGGCTCTGGAAACACCATATATTTT.